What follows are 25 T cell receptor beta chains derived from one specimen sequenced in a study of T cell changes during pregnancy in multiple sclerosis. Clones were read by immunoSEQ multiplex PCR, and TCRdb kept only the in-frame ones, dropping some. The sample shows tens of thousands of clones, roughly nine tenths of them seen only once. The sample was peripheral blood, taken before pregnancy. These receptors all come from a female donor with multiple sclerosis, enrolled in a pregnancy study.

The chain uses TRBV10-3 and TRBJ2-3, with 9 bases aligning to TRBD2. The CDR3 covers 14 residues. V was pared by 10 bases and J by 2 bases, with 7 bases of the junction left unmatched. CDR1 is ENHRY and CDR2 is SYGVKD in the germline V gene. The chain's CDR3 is CATNPGLATDTQYF. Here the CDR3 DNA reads TGTGCCACCAACCCGGGACTAGCCACAGATACGCAGTATTTT.

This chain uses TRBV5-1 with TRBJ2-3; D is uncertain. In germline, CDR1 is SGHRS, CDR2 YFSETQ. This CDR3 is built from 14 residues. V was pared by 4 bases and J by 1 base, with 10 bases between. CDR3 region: CASSGRYGTDTQYF. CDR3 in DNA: TGCGCCAGCAGCGGGCGCTACGGCACAGATACGCAGTATTTT.

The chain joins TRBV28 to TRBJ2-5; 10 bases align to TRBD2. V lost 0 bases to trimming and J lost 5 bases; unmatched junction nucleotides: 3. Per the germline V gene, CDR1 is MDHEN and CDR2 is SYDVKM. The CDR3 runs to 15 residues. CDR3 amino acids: CASSLWASGSETQYF. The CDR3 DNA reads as TGTGCCAGCAGTTTATGGGCTAGCGGGAGCGAGACCCAGTACTTC.

The CDR3 DNA sequence: TGTGCCAGCAGTCAGTACCCTAGCAATCAGCCCCAGCATTTT. Translating gives CASSQYPSNQPQHF. This rearrangement joins TRBV6-6 to TRBJ1-5; no clear D. The CDR3 loop spans 14 amino acids. Trimming stripped 5 bases from V and 0 bases from J, with 8 bases between. The V gene's germline CDR1 is MNHNY and CDR2 SVGAGI (reference sequence).

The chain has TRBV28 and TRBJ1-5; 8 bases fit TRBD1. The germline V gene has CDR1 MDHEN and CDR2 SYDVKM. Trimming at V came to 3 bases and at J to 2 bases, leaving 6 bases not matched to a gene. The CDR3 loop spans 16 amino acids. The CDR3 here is CASSFTGGLGNQPQHF. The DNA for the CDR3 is TGTGCCAGCAGTTTCACAGGGGGGTTAGGCAATCAGCCCCAGCATTTT. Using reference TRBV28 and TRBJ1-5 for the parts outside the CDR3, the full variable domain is DVKVTQSSRYLVKRTGEKVFLECVQDMDHENMFWYRQDPGLGLRLIYFSYDVKMKEKGDIPEGYSVSREKKERFSLILESASTNQTSMYLCASSFTGGLGNQPQHFGDGTRLSIL.

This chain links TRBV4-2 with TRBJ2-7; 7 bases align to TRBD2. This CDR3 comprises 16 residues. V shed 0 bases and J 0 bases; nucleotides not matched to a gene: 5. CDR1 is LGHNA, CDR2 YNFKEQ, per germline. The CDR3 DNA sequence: TGTGCCAGCAGCCAAGAATGGGCGGGAGCCTCCTACGAGCAGTACTTC. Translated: CASSQEWAGASYEQYF.

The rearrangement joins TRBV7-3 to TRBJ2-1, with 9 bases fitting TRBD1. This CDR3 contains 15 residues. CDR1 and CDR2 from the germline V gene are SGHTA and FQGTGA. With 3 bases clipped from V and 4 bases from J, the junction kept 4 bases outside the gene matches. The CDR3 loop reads CASSFGTGMYNEQFF. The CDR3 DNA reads TGTGCCAGCAGCTTCGGGACAGGGATGTACAATGAGCAGTTCTTC. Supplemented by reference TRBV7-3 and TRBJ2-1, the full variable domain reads GAGVSQTPSNKVTEKGKYVELRCDPISGHTALYWYRQSLGQGPEFLIYFQGTGAADDSGLPNDRFFAVRPEGSVSTLKIQRTERGDSAVYLCASSFGTGMYNEQFFGPGTRLTVL.

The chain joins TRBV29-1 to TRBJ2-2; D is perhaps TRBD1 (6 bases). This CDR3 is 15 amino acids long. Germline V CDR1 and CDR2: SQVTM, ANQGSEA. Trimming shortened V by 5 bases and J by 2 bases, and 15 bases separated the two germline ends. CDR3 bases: TGCAGCGTTACCAACAGGGTTGGAAACACCGGGGAGCTGTTTTTT. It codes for CSVTNRVGNTGELFF.

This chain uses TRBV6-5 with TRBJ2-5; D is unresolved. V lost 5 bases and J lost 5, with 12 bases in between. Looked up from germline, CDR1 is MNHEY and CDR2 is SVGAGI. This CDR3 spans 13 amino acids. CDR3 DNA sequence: TGTGCCAGCAGTCGGCCGCCGGGTGAGACCCAGTACTTC. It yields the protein CASSRPPGETQYF.

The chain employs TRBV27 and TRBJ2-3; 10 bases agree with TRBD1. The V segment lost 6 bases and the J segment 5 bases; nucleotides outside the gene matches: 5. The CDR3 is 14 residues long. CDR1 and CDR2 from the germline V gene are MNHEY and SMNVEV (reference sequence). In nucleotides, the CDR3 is TGTGCCAGCAGGCCGGGACAGGGGATAGATACGCAGTATTTT. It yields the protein CASRPGQGIDTQYF.

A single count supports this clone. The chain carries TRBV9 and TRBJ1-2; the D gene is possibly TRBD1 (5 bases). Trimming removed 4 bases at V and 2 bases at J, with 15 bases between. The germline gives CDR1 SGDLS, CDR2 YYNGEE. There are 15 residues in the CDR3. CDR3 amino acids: CASSSGGDGNYGYTF. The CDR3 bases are TGTGCCAGCAGCTCTGGGGGGGACGGGAACTATGGCTACACCTTC.

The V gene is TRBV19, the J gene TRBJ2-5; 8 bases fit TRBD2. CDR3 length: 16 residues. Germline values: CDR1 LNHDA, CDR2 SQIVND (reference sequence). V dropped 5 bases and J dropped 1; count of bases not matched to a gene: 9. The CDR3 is CASSSQRELLQETQYF. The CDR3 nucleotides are TGTGCCAGTAGTTCTCAGCGGGAGCTCCTCCAAGAGACCCAGTACTTC.

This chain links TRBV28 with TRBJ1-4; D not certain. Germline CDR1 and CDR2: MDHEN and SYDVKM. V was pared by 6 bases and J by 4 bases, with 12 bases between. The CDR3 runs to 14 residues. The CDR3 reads CASSLVGDNEKLFF. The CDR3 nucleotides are TGTGCCAGCAGCTTGGTGGGCGATAATGAAAAACTGTTTTTT.

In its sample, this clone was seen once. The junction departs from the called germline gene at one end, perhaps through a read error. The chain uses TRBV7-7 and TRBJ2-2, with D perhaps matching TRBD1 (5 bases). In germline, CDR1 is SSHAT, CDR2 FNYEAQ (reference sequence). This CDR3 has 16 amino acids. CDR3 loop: CASSPTTGPNTGELFF. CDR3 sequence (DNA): TGTGCTAGCAGCCCAACTACAGGTCCGAACACCGGGGAGCTGTTTTTT.

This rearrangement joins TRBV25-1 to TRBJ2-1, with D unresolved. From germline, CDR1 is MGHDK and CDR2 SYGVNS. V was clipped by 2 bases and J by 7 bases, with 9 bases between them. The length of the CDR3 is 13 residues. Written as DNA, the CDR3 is TGTGCCAGCAGTGAAACGATTCTAAATGAGCAGTTCTTC. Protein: CASSETILNEQFF.

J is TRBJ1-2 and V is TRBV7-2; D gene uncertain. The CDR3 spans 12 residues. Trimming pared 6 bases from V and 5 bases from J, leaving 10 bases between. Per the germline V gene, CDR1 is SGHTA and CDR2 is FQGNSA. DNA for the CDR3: TGTGCCAGCAGTCGAGACATATATGGCTACACCTTC. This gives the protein CASSRDIYGYTF.

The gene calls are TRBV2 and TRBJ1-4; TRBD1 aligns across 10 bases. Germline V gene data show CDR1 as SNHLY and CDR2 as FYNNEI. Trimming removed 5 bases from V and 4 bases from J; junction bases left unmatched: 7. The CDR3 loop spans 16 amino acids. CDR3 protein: CASSTGQGGHNEKLFF. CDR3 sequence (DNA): TGTGCCAGCAGTACCGGACAGGGGGGCCATAATGAAAAACTGTTTTTT.

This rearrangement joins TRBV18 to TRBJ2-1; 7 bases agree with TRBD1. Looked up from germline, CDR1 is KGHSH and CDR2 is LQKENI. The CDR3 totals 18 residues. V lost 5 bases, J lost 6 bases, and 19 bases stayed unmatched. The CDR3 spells CASSSQRGGSSRGNEQFF. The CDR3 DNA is TGTGCCAGCTCATCACAGCGAGGGGGCAGCAGCCGGGGCAATGAGCAGTTCTTC.

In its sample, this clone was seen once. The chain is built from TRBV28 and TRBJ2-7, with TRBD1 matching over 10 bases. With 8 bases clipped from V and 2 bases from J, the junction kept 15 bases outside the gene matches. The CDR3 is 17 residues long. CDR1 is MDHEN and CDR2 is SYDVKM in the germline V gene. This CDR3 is CASRQPGGQGITYEQYF. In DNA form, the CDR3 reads TGTGCCAGCCGGCAGCCCGGGGGACAGGGGATAACCTACGAGCAGTACTTC.

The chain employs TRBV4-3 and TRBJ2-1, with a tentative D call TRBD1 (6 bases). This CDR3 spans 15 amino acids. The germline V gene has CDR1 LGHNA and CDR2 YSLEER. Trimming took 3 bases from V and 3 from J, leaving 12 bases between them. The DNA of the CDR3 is TGCGCCAGCAGCCAGTCGGGACATGGCTACAATGAGCAGTTCTTC. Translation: CASSQSGHGYNEQFF.

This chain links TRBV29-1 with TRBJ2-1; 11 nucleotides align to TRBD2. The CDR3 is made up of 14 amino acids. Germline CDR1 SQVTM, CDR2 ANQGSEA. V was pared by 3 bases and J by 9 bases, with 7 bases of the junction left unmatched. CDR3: CSVDPGTSGSEQFF. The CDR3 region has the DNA TGCAGCGTTGATCCCGGGACTAGCGGCAGTGAGCAGTTCTTC.

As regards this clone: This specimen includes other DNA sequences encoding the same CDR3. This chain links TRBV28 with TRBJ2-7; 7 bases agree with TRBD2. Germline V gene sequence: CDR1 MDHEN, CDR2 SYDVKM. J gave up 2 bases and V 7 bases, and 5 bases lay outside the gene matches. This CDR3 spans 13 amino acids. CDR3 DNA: TGTGCCAGCAAGTCTAGCGGTGCCTACGAGCAGTACTTC. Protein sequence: CASKSSGAYEQYF.

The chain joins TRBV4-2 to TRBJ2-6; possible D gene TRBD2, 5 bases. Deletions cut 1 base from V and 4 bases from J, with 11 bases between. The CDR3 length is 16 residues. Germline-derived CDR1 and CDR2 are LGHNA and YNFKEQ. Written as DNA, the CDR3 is TGTGCCAGCAGCCAAGTTGCGGGTTCGGGGGCCAACGTCCTGACTTTC. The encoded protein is CASSQVAGSGANVLTF.

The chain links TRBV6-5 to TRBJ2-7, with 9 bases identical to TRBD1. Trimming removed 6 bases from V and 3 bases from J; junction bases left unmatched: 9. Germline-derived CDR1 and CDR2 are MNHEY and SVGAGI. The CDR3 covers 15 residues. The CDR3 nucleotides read TGTGCCAGCAGGTCCTCCGGGACAGGGAGCTACGAGCAGTACTTC. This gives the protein CASRSSGTGSYEQYF.

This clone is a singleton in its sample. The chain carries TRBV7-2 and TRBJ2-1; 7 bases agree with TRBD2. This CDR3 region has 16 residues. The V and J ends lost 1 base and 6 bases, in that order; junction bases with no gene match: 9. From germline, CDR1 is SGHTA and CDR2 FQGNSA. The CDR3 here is CASSLGGLLRGNEQFF. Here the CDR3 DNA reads TGTGCCAGCAGCTTAGGGGGACTACTCCGGGGCAATGAGCAGTTCTTC.